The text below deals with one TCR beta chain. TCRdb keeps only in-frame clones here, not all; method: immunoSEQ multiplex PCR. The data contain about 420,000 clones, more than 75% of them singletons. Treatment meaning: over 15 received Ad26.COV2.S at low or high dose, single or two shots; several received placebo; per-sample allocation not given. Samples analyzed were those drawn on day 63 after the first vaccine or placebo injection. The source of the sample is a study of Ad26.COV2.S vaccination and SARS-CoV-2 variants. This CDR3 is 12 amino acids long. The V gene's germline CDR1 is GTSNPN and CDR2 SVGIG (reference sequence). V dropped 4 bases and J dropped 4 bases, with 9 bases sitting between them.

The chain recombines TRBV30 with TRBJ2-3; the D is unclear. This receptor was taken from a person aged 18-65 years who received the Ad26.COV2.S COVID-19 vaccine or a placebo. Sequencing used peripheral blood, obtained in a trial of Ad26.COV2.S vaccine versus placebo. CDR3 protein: CAWKGSSDTQYF. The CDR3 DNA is TGTGCCTGGAAGGGCTCCTCAGATACGCAGTATTTT.